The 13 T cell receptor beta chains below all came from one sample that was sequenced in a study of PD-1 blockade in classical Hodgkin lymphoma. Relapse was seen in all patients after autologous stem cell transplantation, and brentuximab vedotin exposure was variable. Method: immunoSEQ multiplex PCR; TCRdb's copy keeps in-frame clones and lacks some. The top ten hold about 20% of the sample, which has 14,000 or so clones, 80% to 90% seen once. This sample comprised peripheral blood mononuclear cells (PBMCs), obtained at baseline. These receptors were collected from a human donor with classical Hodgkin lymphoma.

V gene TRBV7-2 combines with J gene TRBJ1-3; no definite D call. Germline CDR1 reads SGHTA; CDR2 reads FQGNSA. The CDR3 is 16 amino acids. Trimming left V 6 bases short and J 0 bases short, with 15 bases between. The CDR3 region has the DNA TGTGCCAGCAGTTCTTCACATACCTCCTCTGGAAACACCATATATTTT. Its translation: CASSSSHTSSGNTIYF.

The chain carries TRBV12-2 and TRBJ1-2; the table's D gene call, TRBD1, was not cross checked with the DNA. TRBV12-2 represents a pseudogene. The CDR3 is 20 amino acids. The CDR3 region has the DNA TGTGCAAGTCGCTTAGACGCGCCCCGACGGACAGGGAGAGCGAACTATGGCTACACCTTC. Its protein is CASRLDAPRRTGRANYGYTF.

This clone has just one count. CDR3: CASSDPLDGGSGETQYF. DNA of the CDR3: TGCGCCAGCAGTGATCCGTTGGACGGAGGGAGTGGAGAGACCCAGTACTTC. This rearrangement joins TRBV10-1 to TRBJ2-5; weak D call: TRBD2 (6 bases). The ends were cut back, 3 bases at V and 4 bases at J, with 21 bases in the middle. The length of the CDR3 is 17 residues. Germline V CDR1 and CDR2: WNHNN, SYGVQD (reference sequence).

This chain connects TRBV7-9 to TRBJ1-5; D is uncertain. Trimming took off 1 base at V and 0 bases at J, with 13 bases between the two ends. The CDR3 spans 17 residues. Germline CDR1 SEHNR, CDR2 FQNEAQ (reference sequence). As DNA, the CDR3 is TGTGCCAGCAGCTTAGAAAGTAGCTCTTATAGCAATCAGCCCCAGCATTTT. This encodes CASSLESSSYSNQPQHF.

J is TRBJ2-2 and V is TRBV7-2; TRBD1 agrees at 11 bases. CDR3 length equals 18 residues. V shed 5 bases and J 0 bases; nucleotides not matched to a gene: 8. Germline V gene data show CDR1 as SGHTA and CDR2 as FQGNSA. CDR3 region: CASSLKGDRGTNTGELFF. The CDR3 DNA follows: TGTGCCAGCAGCCTAAAAGGGGACAGGGGGACGAACACCGGGGAGCTGTTTTTT.

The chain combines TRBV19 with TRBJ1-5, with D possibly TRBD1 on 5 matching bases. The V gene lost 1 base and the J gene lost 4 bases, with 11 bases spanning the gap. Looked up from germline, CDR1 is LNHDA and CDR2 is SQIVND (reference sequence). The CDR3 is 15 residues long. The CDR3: CASSIVAGRNQPQHF. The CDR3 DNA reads TGTGCCAGTAGTATAGTAGCAGGGAGGAATCAGCCCCAGCATTTT.

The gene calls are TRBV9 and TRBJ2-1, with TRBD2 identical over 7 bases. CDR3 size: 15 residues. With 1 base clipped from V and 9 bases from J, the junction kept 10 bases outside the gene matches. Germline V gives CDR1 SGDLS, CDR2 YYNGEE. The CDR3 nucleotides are TGTGCCAGCAGCGTAAATACCCGGTGGGAGGGTGAGCAGTTCTTC. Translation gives CASSVNTRWEGEQFF.

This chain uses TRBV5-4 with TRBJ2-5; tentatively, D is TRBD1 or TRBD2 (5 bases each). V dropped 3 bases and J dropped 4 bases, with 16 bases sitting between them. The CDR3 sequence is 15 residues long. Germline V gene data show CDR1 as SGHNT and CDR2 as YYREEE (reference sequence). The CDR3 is CASSSLTGGGETQYF. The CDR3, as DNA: TGTGCCAGCAGCTCGCTTACAGGAGGAGGAGAGACCCAGTACTTC. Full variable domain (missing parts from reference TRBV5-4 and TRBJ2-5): ETGVTQSPTHLIKTRGQQVTLRCSSQSGHNTVSWYQQALGQGPQFIFQYYREEENGRGNFPPRFSGLQFPNYSSELNVNALELDDSALYLCASSSLTGGGETQYFGPGTRLLVL.

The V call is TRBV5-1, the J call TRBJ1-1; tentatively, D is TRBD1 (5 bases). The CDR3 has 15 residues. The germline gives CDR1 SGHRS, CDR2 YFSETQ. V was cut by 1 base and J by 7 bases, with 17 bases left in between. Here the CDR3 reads CASSLLTGAWGEAFF. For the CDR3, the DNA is TGCGCCAGCAGCTTGTTAACCGGGGCTTGGGGTGAAGCTTTCTTT. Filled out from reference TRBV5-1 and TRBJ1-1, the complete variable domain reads KAGVTQTPRYLIKTRGQQVTLSCSPISGHRSVSWYQQTPGQGLQFLFEYFSETQRNKGNFPGRFSGRQFSNSRSEMNVSTLELGDSALYLCASSLLTGAWGEAFFGQGTRLTVV.

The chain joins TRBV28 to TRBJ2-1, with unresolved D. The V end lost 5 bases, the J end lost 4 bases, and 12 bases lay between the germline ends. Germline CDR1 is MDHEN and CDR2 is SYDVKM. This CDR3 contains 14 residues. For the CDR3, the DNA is TGTGCCAGCAGTCTTTCTTTCCGGTACAATGAGCAGTTCTTC. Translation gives CASSLSFRYNEQFF.

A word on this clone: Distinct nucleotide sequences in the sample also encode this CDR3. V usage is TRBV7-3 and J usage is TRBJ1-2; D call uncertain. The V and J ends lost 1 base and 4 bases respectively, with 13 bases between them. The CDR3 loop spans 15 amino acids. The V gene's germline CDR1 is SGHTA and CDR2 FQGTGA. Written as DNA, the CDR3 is TGTGCCAGCAGCTTAAGTGGGGAGACGCCCTATGGCTACACCTTC. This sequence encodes CASSLSGETPYGYTF. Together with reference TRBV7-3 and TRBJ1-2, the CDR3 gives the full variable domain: GAGVSQTPSNKVTEKGKYVELRCDPISGHTALYWYRQSLGQGPEFLIYFQGTGAADDSGLPNDRFFAVRPEGSVSTLKIQRTERGDSAVYLCASSLSGETPYGYTFGSGTRLTVV.

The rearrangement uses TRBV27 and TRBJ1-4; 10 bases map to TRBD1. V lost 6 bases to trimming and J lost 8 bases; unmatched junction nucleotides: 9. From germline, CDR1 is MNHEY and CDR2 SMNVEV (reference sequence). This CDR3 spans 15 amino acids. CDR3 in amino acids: CASSKMGQGFEKLFF. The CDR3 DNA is TGTGCCAGCAGCAAAATGGGACAGGGGTTCGAAAAACTGTTTTTT.

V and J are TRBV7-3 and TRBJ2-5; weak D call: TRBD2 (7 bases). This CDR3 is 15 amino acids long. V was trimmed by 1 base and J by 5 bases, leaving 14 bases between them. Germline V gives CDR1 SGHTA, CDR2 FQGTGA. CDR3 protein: CASSLSQGREETQYF. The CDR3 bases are TGTGCCAGCAGCTTAAGTCAGGGGAGGGAGGAGACCCAGTACTTC.